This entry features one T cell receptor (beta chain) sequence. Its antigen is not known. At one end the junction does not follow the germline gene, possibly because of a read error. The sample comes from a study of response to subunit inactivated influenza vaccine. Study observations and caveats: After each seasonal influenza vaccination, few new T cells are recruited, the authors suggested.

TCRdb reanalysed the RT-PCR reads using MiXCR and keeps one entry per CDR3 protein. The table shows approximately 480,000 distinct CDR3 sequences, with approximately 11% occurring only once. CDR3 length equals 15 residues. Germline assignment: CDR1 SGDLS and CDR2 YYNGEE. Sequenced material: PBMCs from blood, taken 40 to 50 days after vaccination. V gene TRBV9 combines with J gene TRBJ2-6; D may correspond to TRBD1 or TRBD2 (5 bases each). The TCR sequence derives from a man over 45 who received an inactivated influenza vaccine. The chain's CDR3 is CASSVGGSEANVLTF. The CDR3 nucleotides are TGTGCCAGCAGCGTAGGGGGGTCTGAGGCCAACGTCCTGACTTTC.